This is a list of T cell receptor beta chains from one sample in a study of blood T cell repertoires in COVID-19. TCRdb's copy holds only in-frame clones and misses some; the assay was immunoSEQ multiplex PCR. The sample lists a few hundred thousand clones, about nine tenths occurring once. Material: peripheral blood. These receptor sequences come from a young woman with COVID-19, enrolled during active disease. Each CDR3 is given with its conserved first and last residue. Not every row has a clone size; where given, it reads once, few, many or a size class.

j_gene,v_gene,abundance,CDR3aa
TRBJ1-3,TRBV4-1,NA,CASSHPYRDRGSGNTIYF
TRBJ1-1,TRBV30,NA,CAWSGYRVPQQVAFF
TRBJ1-4,TRBV30,NA,CAWGGGLINEKLFF
TRBJ2-3,TRBV6-5,NA,CASSLQAGGGTQYF
TRBJ2-2,TRBV4-3,NA,CASSQFRGSLSGGPTGELFF
TRBJ2-5,TRBV5-1,NA,CASSFPGSRETQYF
TRBJ2-2,TRBV19,NA,CASSLQGGGELFF
TRBJ1-2,TRBV19,NA,CASSMVRGGYGYTF
TRBJ2-7,TRBV3-1/TRBV3-2,NA,CASSQVGQGYEQYF
TRBJ2-1,TRBV7-2,NA,CASSIGLANEQFF
TRBJ2-7,TRBV4-3,NA,CASSQWTSGTATYEQYF
TRBJ2-5,TRBV5-1,NA,CASTFRQGARETQYF
TRBJ2-5,TRBV18,NA,CASSPKGKETQYF
TRBJ2-7,TRBV27,NA,CASRLAGGPSGEQYF
TRBJ1-2,TRBV6-5,NA,CASVGGKDYGYTF
TRBJ2-7,TRBV27,NA,CASSRRLAGAYEQYF
TRBJ2-1,TRBV4-2,once,CASSPPDQRALYNEQFF
TRBJ2-7,TRBV4-1,NA,CASSLGAREASYEQYF
TRBJ2-7,TRBV4-1,once,CASSRGANYEQYF
TRBJ1-1,TRBV19,NA,CASSISMNTEAFF
TRBJ2-7,TRBV2,NA,CASSEIAGPYEQYF
TRBJ2-3,TRBV5-1,NA,CASSSTSGGTDTQYF